The T cell receptor beta chain under discussion was sequenced for a study of spatial heterogeneity in lung cancer. This clonotype has at least ten counts. Antigen specificity is unknown. TCRdb re-called the 5' RACE reads through MiXCR, storing one row per CDR3 protein. The sample includes around 100,000 distinct CDR3 sequences, under 4.5% of them seen just once. Germline lookup yields CDR1 SGHRS and CDR2 YFSETQ. With 3 bases removed from V and 1 base from J, the gap between germline ends came to 19 bases. The CDR3 extends over 17 amino acids. Stated time point: sample taken at primary tumor resection. Unsorted whole RNA of tumor, nontumor lung or frozen PBMC was sequenced. General study points: In tumors, expanded intratumoral alpha and beta TCR counts tracked mutation counts.

The chain joins TRBV5-1 to TRBJ1-1; no definite D call. The receptor was isolated from a male donor with early-stage non-small cell lung cancer. The sequences come from lung tumor tissue, collected at surgery. In nucleotides, the CDR3 is TGCGCCAGCAGCTCCACCGGGTGGGGTCAGGAGAACACTGAAGCTTTCTTT. This translates into CASSSTGWGQENTEAFF. Full variable domain (remainder filled in from reference TRBV5-1 and TRBJ1-1): KAGVTQTPRYLIKTRGQQVTLSCSPISGHRSVSWYQQTPGQGLQFLFEYFSETQRNKGNFPGRFSGRQFSNSRSEMNVSTLELGDSALYLCASSSTGWGQENTEAFFGQGTRLTVV.